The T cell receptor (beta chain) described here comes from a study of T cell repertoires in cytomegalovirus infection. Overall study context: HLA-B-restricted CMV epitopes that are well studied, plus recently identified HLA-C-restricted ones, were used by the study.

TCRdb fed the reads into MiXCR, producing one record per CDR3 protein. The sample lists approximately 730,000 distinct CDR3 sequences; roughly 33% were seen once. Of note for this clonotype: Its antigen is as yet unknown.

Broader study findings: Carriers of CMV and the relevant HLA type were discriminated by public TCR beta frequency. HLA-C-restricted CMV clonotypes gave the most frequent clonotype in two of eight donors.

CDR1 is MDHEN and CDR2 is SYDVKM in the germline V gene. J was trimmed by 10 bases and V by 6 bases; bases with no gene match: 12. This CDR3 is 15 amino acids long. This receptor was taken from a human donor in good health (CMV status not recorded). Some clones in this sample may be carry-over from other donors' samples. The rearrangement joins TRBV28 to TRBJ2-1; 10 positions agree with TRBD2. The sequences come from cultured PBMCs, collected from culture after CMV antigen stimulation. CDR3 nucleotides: TGTGCCAGCAGCCTGGTGAAGCGGGGGGGCGAAGAGCAGTTCTTC. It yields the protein CASSLVKRGGEEQFF. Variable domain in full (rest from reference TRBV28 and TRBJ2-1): DVKVTQSSRYLVKRTGEKVFLECVQDMDHENMFWYRQDPGLGLRLIYFSYDVKMKEKGDIPEGYSVSREKKERFSLILESASTNQTSMYLCASSLVKRGGEEQFFGPGTRLTVL.